These 31 T cell receptor beta chains were sequenced from one sample in a study of long-term antiretroviral therapy in people with HIV. At the survey level, the v3.0 immunoSEQ assay was run. Only in-frame clones appear in the TCRdb table, and some are missing; sequencing was by immunoSEQ multiplex PCR. The sample has 25,000 to 35,000 clones, approximately 93% seen once. The starting material was unsorted PBMCs, obtained about 6.5 years after starting antiretroviral therapy. These receptors all stem from a woman aged 40 to 50 with HIV.

The chain carries TRBV7-9 and TRBJ1-2, with D unresolved. V was pared by 5 bases and J by 4 bases, with 14 bases between. In germline, CDR1 is SEHNR, CDR2 FQNEAQ (reference sequence). The CDR3 sequence is 14 residues long. CDR3 region: CASSPSLEGYGYTF. For the CDR3, the DNA is TGTGCCAGCAGCCCCAGTCTTGAGGGCTATGGCTACACCTTC.

The rearrangement joins TRBV5-4 to TRBJ2-1; D perhaps matches TRBD1 (6 bases). This CDR3 contains 15 residues. From germline, CDR1 is SGHNT and CDR2 YYREEE (reference sequence). V lost 0 bases and J lost 5, with 12 bases in between. CDR3 in DNA: TGTGCCAGCAGCTTGGGGACAGCCTTTAACAATGAGCAGTTCTTC. This sequence encodes CASSLGTAFNNEQFF.

The gene calls are TRBV6-1 and TRBJ2-7; a possible D gene is TRBD2 (6 bases). CDR1 and CDR2 from the germline V gene are MNHNS and SASEGT. The CDR3 is made up of 14 amino acids. With 8 bases removed from V and 3 bases from J, the gap between germline ends came to 17 bases. CDR3 DNA: TGTGCCAGCTGCTTTGGGGACTCGCACTACGAGCAGTACTTC. Translation: CASCFGDSHYEQYF.

This clone appeared a few times. The chain recombines TRBV5-6 with TRBJ1-2, with 8 bases that match TRBD1. From germline, CDR1 is SGHDT and CDR2 YYEEEE. J was trimmed by 9 bases and V by 2 bases; bases with no gene match: 21. There are 18 residues in the CDR3. CDR3 protein: CASSFSTGDALNYLRYTF. In DNA form, the CDR3 reads TGTGCCAGCAGCTTCTCGACAGGGGACGCCCTCAACTACCTTCGCTACACCTTC.

This chain links TRBV4-3 with TRBJ2-3; TRBD2 matches at 15 bases. The germline CDR1 and CDR2 sequences are LGHNA and YSLEER. Trimming cost V 4 bases and J 7 bases; bases outside gene matches: 3. This CDR3 has 15 residues. In nucleotides, the CDR3 is TGCGCCAGCAGCCCTGGACTAGCGGGGGGGAATACGCAGTATTTT. It translates to CASSPGLAGGNTQYF.

The chain uses TRBV10-3 and TRBJ2-2; 7 nucleotides agree with TRBD2. The germline V gene has CDR1 ENHRY and CDR2 SYGVKD. The CDR3 has 16 residues. V dropped 6 bases and J dropped 3; count of bases not matched to a gene: 10. CDR3 protein: CAIRTRPSGDTGELFF. In nucleotides, the CDR3 is TGTGCCATCAGGACCAGGCCTAGCGGAGACACCGGGGAGCTGTTTTTT.

This clone was observed once. The chain has TRBV7-2 and TRBJ2-7, with D unclear. Germline CDR1 and CDR2: SGHTA and FQGNSA. Trimming pared 5 bases from V and 3 bases from J, leaving 11 bases between. The CDR3 spans 13 residues. The CDR3 region has the DNA TGTGCCAGCAGCAAGGATCGAGGCTACGAGCAGTACTTC. Translation: CASSKDRGYEQYF.

This clone was observed once. The chain recombines TRBV29-1 with TRBJ2-3; no clear D. Between the trimmed V and J ends, which lost 3 bases and 5 bases, there was a span of 15 bases. From germline, CDR1 is SQVTM and CDR2 ANQGSEA. This CDR3 has 14 amino acids. CDR3 in amino acids: CSVEDLKRGDTQYF. The CDR3 DNA reads as TGCAGCGTTGAGGACCTAAAAAGAGGAGATACGCAGTATTTT.

The rearrangement uses TRBV28 and TRBJ1-2; D gene unclear. Germline CDR1 and CDR2: MDHEN and SYDVKM. The CDR3 contains 13 residues. The V end lost 3 bases, the J end lost 4 bases, and 9 bases lay between the germline ends. The CDR3 DNA reads as TGTGCCAGCAGTTTCACAGCTCTCTATGGCTACACCTTC. It specifies CASSFTALYGYTF.

The CDR3 loop reads CATRGQASGNTIYF. CDR3 DNA: TGTGCCACCAGGGGACAGGCTTCTGGAAACACCATATATTTT. The chain is built from TRBV15 and TRBJ1-3, with TRBD1 matching over 8 bases. The germline V gene encodes CDR1 LNHNV and CDR2 YYDKDF (reference sequence). CDR3 length: 14 amino acids. Trimming at V came to 6 bases and at J to 1 base, leaving 2 bases not matched to a gene. Supplemented by reference TRBV15 and TRBJ1-3, the full variable domain reads DAMVIQNPRYQVTQFGKPVTLSCSQTLNHNVMYWYQQKSSQAPKLLFHYYDKDFNNEADTPDNFQSRRPNTSFCFLDIRSPGLGDTAMYLCATRGQASGNTIYFGEGSWLTVV.

This clone has more than one count but fewer than ten. V gene TRBV7-9 combines with J gene TRBJ2-2; a possible D gene is TRBD2 (7 bases). Germline V gene data show CDR1 as SEHNR and CDR2 as FQNEAQ (reference sequence). The CDR3 extends over 15 amino acids. V lost 11 bases, J lost 4 bases, and 20 bases lay in between. The CDR3 loop is CASTRGGAVTGELFF. The CDR3 nucleotides are TGTGCCTCCACAAGGGGGGGCGCGGTCACCGGGGAGCTGTTTTTT.

The rearrangement links TRBV4-3 to TRBJ2-3, with D uncertain. The V and J ends lost 0 bases and 0 bases respectively, with 7 bases between them. This CDR3 spans 15 amino acids. Germline V gene sequence: CDR1 LGHNA, CDR2 YSLEER. The CDR3 sequence: CASSQDERSTDTQYF. The CDR3 coding sequence is TGCGCCAGCAGCCAAGATGAACGGAGCACAGATACGCAGTATTTT.

The chain couples TRBV30 to TRBJ2-1; D not resolved. Germline CDR1 GTSNPN, CDR2 SVGIG (reference sequence). The CDR3 is 13 amino acids. The ends were cut back, 1 base at V and 13 bases at J, with 17 bases in the middle. Written as DNA, the CDR3 is TGTGCCTGGAGTGAGTACATCCGAACAAGACAGTTCTTC. Translated, it gives CAWSEYIRTRQFF.

This chain connects TRBV20-1 to TRBJ2-1; no clear D gene. Trimming took off 5 bases at V and 11 bases at J, with 13 bases between the two ends. Germline CDR1 is DFQATT and CDR2 is SNEGSKA (reference sequence). The CDR3 totals 11 residues. The CDR3 region has the DNA TGCAGTGCTGGGGTTAACGCTCAGCAGTTCTTC. As protein: CSAGVNAQQFF.

The rearrangement uses TRBV6-4 and TRBJ2-5, with D hard to call. Per germline, CDR1 MRHNA and CDR2 SNTAGT. The CDR3 length is 14 residues. Trimming left V 0 bases short and J 3 bases short, with 8 bases between. CDR3 in amino acids: CASSDSAPEETQYF. The CDR3 DNA reads TGTGCCAGCAGTGACTCGGCACCAGAAGAGACCCAGTACTTC.

This clone was detected only once. The V and J genes are TRBV4-2 and TRBJ2-1; 8 bases agree with TRBD2. V was clipped by 6 bases and J by 8 bases; unmatched bases: 15. CDR1 is LGHNA, CDR2 YNFKEQ, per germline. The CDR3 runs to 16 residues. The CDR3 DNA sequence: TGTGCCAGCAGTTACTCCGGGGGGGATTTGGGGGATGAGCAGTTCTTC. This translates into CASSYSGGDLGDEQFF.

The V and J genes are TRBV5-1 and TRBJ1-2, with 9 bases matching TRBD1. The germline V gene has CDR1 SGHRS and CDR2 YFSETQ. With 4 bases clipped from V and 4 bases from J, the junction kept 5 bases outside the gene matches. The CDR3 has 14 residues. For the CDR3, the DNA is TGCGCCAGCAGCGACCTGGGACAGGGCTATGGCTACACCTTC. Translation: CASSDLGQGYGYTF.

The genes are TRBV7-8 and TRBJ2-5, with D possibly matching TRBD1 (6 bases). CDR3 length: 17 amino acids. With 0 bases removed from V and 2 bases from J, the gap between germline ends came to 16 bases. Germline CDR1 is SGHVS and CDR2 is FQNEAQ. The CDR3 DNA sequence: TGTGCCAGCAGCTTAGCGGCTTTGGCAGGGGTGCAAGAGACCCAGTACTTC. It yields the protein CASSLAALAGVQETQYF.

This clone was found once. The chain combines TRBV12-5 with TRBJ1-1; TRBD1 aligns across 9 bases. V shed 5 bases and J 4 bases; nucleotides not matched to a gene: 5. Germline V gene data show CDR1 as LGHNT and CDR2 as FRNRAP. This CDR3 has 14 amino acids. The CDR3 protein is CASGPQGAGTEAFF. The CDR3 DNA reads as TGTGCTAGTGGTCCACAGGGGGCCGGCACTGAAGCTTTCTTT.

The chain uses TRBV30 and TRBJ1-2, with D possibly being TRBD1 (5 bases). CDR1 GTSNPN and CDR2 SVGIG come from the germline V gene (reference sequence). Trimming shortened V by 1 base and J by 2 bases, and 17 bases separated the two germline ends. The CDR3 extends over 16 amino acids. CDR3 nucleotide sequence: TGTGCCTGGAGTGGCGGCAGAGGGGCCCAAAACTATGGCTACACCTTC. Amino acids: CAWSGGRGAQNYGYTF.

This chain uses TRBV5-1 with TRBJ1-2; D is uncertain. The CDR3 covers 15 residues. In germline, CDR1 is SGHRS, CDR2 YFSETQ. Trimming stripped 4 bases from V and 0 bases from J, with 13 bases between. CDR3 in DNA: TGCGCCAGCAGCCAAGCCCTGGGATCTAACTATGGCTACACCTTC. Residues: CASSQALGSNYGYTF.

This clone was found once. This chain uses TRBV5-4 with TRBJ1-1; D call uncertain. The CDR3 loop spans 15 amino acids. With 2 bases removed from V and 2 bases from J, the gap between germline ends came to 13 bases. Germline lookup yields CDR1 SGHNT and CDR2 YYREEE (reference sequence). Written as DNA, the CDR3 is TGTGCCAGCAGCTTCGCACTCGTCGGTAACACTGAAGCTTTCTTT. Translated: CASSFALVGNTEAFF.

This clone occurred once. The CDR3 DNA follows: TGTGCCAGCAGCTTAGGGGACATTTTATCAACTAATGAAAAACTGTTTTTT. Its protein is CASSLGDILSTNEKLFF. The chain uses TRBV7-2 and TRBJ1-4; D perhaps matches TRBD1 (6 bases). V lost 1 base and J lost 0, with 12 bases in between. The CDR3 consists of 17 residues. The germline V gene has CDR1 SGHTA and CDR2 FQGNSA. Based on the CDR3 plus reference TRBV7-2 and TRBJ1-4, the full variable domain is GAGVSQSPSNKVTEKGKDVELRCDPISGHTALYWYRQSLGQGLEFLIYFQGNSAPDKSGLPSDRFSAERTGGSVSTLTIQRTQQEDSAVYLCASSLGDILSTNEKLFFGSGTQLSVL.

The chain couples TRBV7-9 to TRBJ1-2; maybe TRBD1 (6 bases). Germline CDR1 is SEHNR and CDR2 is FQNEAQ (reference sequence). The CDR3 is 11 amino acids. The V end was cut by 8 bases, the J end by 2 bases, with 6 bases between. CDR3 nucleotide sequence: TGTGCCAGCGGACAGAACTATGGCTACACCTTC. It yields the protein CASGQNYGYTF.

The chain links TRBV13 to TRBJ1-2; tentatively, D is TRBD1 (5 bases). The V end lost 1 base, the J end lost 3 bases, and 9 bases lay between the germline ends. CDR1 and CDR2 (germline): PRHDT, FYEKMQ (reference sequence). The CDR3 length is 14 residues. The CDR3 loop reads CASSLVQGHYGYTF. CDR3 in DNA: TGTGCCAGCAGCTTAGTTCAGGGACACTATGGCTACACCTTC.

The chain employs TRBV27 and TRBJ2-7; unclear D gene. V dropped 6 bases and J dropped 4 bases, with 16 bases sitting between them. The CDR3 runs 14 residues. CDR1 is MNHEY and CDR2 is SMNVEV in the germline V gene (reference sequence). CDR3: CASSRGMWGYEQYF. The CDR3, as DNA: TGTGCCAGCAGCCGTGGAATGTGGGGTTACGAGCAGTACTTC.

The chain recombines TRBV9 with TRBJ2-5, with TRBD2 matching over 15 bases. CDR1 and CDR2 (germline): SGDLS, YYNGEE. J lost 5 bases, V lost 3 bases, and 8 bases had no gene match. The CDR3 has 17 residues. CDR3 sequence reads: CASSARTSGGARETQYF. CDR3 nucleotides: TGTGCCAGCAGCGCCCGGACTAGCGGGGGGGCCAGGGAGACCCAGTACTTC. The full variable domain, completed using reference TRBV9 and TRBJ2-5, is DSGVTQTPKHLITATGQRVTLRCSPRSGDLSVYWYQQSLDQGLQFLIQYYNGEERAKGNILERFSAQQFPDLHSELNLSSLELGDSALYFCASSARTSGGARETQYFGPGTRLLVL.

V is TRBV18 and J is TRBJ2-7; tentatively, D is TRBD1 (5 bases). Trimming cost V 1 base and J 5 bases, with 15 bases left between them. This CDR3 contains 15 residues. CDR1 and CDR2 (germline): KGHSH, LQKENI. The CDR3 loop is CASSPLLVREDEQYF. The DNA of the CDR3 is TGTGCCAGCTCACCACTCCTGGTCAGGGAAGACGAGCAGTACTTC.

The chain links TRBV14 to TRBJ1-2; no reliable D call. Germline lookup yields CDR1 SGHDN and CDR2 FVKESK. V was clipped by 5 bases and J by 0 bases, with 7 bases between them. The CDR3 has 13 amino acids. As DNA, the CDR3 is TGTGCCAGCAGCGCGTCCCCTAACTATGGCTACACCTTC. Its protein is CASSASPNYGYTF.

The chain couples TRBV6-1 to TRBJ2-6, with D uncertain. From germline, CDR1 is MNHNS and CDR2 SASEGT. The CDR3 consists of 14 residues. The V end lost 6 bases, the J end lost 1 base, and 7 bases lay between the germline ends. DNA of the CDR3: TGTGCCAGCAGCCCCGAATCTGGGGCCAACGTCCTGACTTTC. This codes for CASSPESGANVLTF.

The gene calls are TRBV6-1 and TRBJ1-4; D gene ambiguous. This CDR3 contains 13 residues. Trimming removed 1 base from V and 8 bases from J, with 8 bases in between. Germline CDR1 and CDR2: MNHNS and SASEGT. The CDR3 DNA reads TGTGCCAGCAGTGAAGGGTTTCGGGAAAAACTGTTTTTT. It encodes CASSEGFREKLFF.